This record covers a single T cell receptor (beta chain). The assay was immunoSEQ multiplex PCR, and TCRdb's table has in-frame clones only and misses some. The sample consists of tens of thousands of clones, around 94% of them appearing once. The data were taken from a study of technical replicates of blood from a few donors. Germline assignment: CDR1 ENHRY and CDR2 SYGVKD. V was pared by 5 bases and J by 5 bases, with 6 bases of the junction left unmatched. CDR3 length: 15 residues. The genes are TRBV10-3 and TRBJ1-6; TRBD1 agrees at 7 bases. This receptor was obtained from a human donor in good health. The sequencing input was T cells isolated from PBMCs. The CDR3 protein is CAISRQGDNNSPLHF. The CDR3, as DNA: TGTGCCATCAGTAGACAGGGTGACAATAATTCACCCCTCCACTTT.